Listed below are T cell receptor beta chains from one sample, sequenced in a study of somatic mutations in cytotoxic T cells in rheumatoid arthritis. Clones were sequenced by immunoSEQ multiplex PCR, and TCRdb holds only the in-frame ones, with some missing. The top ten clones hold roughly a fifth of a sample with more than 15,000 clones, less than 75% of them seen once. The sample was CD8+ T cells sorted from blood. These receptors came from a woman in her fifties or sixties in good health. Both conserved end residues are part of each CDR3. The order of the fields is V gene, CDR3 protein.

TRBV29-1 | CSVALGQGVYEQYF
TRBV5-1 | CASSLNNEQFF
TRBV11-2 | CASSLDRQGANSPLHF
TRBV5-5 | CASSGGSPSNQPQHF
TRBV6-6 | CASSYDRGGRRGYTF
TRBV5-1 | CASSGPGGQETQYF
TRBV7-9 | CASSLARTGDTEAFF
TRBV7-9 | CASSLMKSNEQFF
TRBV6-5 | CASSRDARGNTQYF
TRBV29-1 | CSGEEGSEQFF
TRBV2 | CASIGTSGRTDTQYF
TRBV10-3 | CAISVVGVWDNEQFF
TRBV5-5 | CASSPDETFEPQHF
TRBV5-6 | CASSRAGGQETQYF
TRBV9 | CASSREREVSSYNEQFF
TRBV7-9 | CASSQSEDQEHGYTF
TRBV5-5 | CASRVEGLAKETQYF
TRBV9 | CASSAGASNQPQHF
TRBV5-4 | CASSLGRGSYEQYF
TRBV27 | CASSFSQDINYGYTF
TRBV5-6 | CASSRQTGDGYTF
TRBV5-8 | CASSLAAAGPPYEQYF
TRBV4-1 | CASSQGRGAYEQYF
TRBV2 | CASSERERVGEKLFF
TRBV27 | CASSPPGSQETQYF
TRBV7-9 | CASSHSGGDYDYTF
TRBV6-1 | CASSEAPTVSYEQYF
TRBV25-1 | CASTGETQYF
TRBV29-1 | CSVPGLGYEQYF
TRBV7-7 | CASSRRPERGYQETQYF
TRBV9 | CASSVARGVNEKLFF
TRBV5-4 | CASSMRTENTEAFF
TRBV7-6 | CASSLEAGSYYEQYF
TRBV27 | CASSFTAGGSYEQYF
TRBV7-2 | CASSLDPGATYEQYF
TRBV21-1 | CASSTHRMNTEAFF